This T cell receptor (beta chain) was captured in a study of cytotoxic CD8 clonotypes in ibrutinib-treated CLL. Measured with immunoSEQ multiplex PCR; TCRdb has only the in-frame clones, and not every one. The sample has under 35,000 clones, approximately 68% seen once. CDR1 SGHRS and CDR2 YFSETQ come from the germline V gene. The V gene end was trimmed by 4 bases and the J gene end by 6 bases; junction bases not matched to a gene: 9. CDR3 length: 16 amino acids. The receptor was derived from a human donor with chronic lymphocytic leukemia. This chain connects TRBV5-1 to TRBJ2-7, with 14 nucleotides matching TRBD2. The sequences come from PBMCs, collected after 24 months of ibrutinib treatment. DNA for the CDR3: TGCGCCAGCAGCCCTATGACTAGCGGGGGGGCAGGCGAGCAGTACTTC. Amino acids: CASSPMTSGGAGEQYF.